The 18 T cell receptor beta chains reported below all come from one sample, sequenced in a study of low-dose radiotherapy and immunotherapy resistance in tumors. First-strand cDNA used TRAV- and TRBV-specific primers, covering alpha and beta chains. A roughly 19-cycle PCR with a constant-region primer and V-primer adapter amplified TCRs. MiXCR was run by TCRdb on the reads, yielding one entry per CDR3 protein. The sample contains around 13,000 distinct CDR3 sequences, roughly 75% of which appear only once. The source of these receptors is a human donor with advanced metastatic prostate, ovarian, gallbladder or colorectal cancer (not recorded which). This table probably holds off-target reads from a library built for another chain.

The genes are TRBV12-3 or TRBV12-4 and TRBJ1-1; 7 bases fit TRBD1. This CDR3 region has 13 residues. V lost 10 bases, J lost 1 base, and 6 bases stayed unmatched. CDR3: CATERQGNTEAFF. In DNA form, the CDR3 reads TGTGCCACCGAACGACAGGGGAACACTGAAGCTTTCTTT.

The chain combines TRBV10-2 with TRBJ2-7; possible D gene TRBD1, 7 bases. V was cut by 0 bases and J by 4 bases, with 13 bases left in between. This CDR3 region has 15 residues. From germline, CDR1 is WSHSY and CDR2 SAAADI. CDR3 sequence (DNA): TGCGCCAGCAGTGAGTCGAGACAGGGAGGTTACGAGCAGTACTTC. Encoded protein: CASSESRQGGYEQYF.

This sequence joins TRBV20-1 and TRBJ2-3; 7 bases line up with TRBD2. The CDR3 spans 12 residues. From germline, CDR1 is DFQATT and CDR2 SNEGSKA (reference sequence). The V and J ends lost 6 bases and 3 bases, in that order; junction bases with no gene match: 3. The CDR3 sequence: CSAREGTDTQYF. DNA of the CDR3: TGCAGTGCGAGGGAGGGGACAGATACGCAGTATTTT.

This clonotype was seen only once. The chain combines TRBV6-1 with TRBJ2-7; D is ambiguous. Germline CDR1 and CDR2: MNHNS and SASEGT. This CDR3 is 14 amino acids long. V dropped 4 bases and J dropped 7 bases, with 17 bases sitting between them. DNA for the CDR3: TGTGCCAGCAGTGGGGCCCTGACATCCAGGGAGCAGTACTTC. As protein: CASSGALTSREQYF.

The chain couples TRBV6-8 to TRBJ2-7; D gene ambiguous. Trimming took 9 bases from V and 6 from J, leaving 12 bases between them. This CDR3 comprises 11 residues. CDR1 and CDR2 (germline): MNHGY, SAAAGT. The CDR3 is CASQVAGEQYF. CDR3 coding DNA: TGTGCCAGTCAGGTCGCCGGCGAGCAGTACTTC.

This clonotype was detected once. The chain couples TRBV11-2 to TRBJ2-3, with TRBD2 as a possible D gene (6 bases). This CDR3 spans 15 amino acids. Trimming removed 2 bases at V and 7 bases at J, with 16 bases between. CDR1 and CDR2 (germline): SGHAT, FQNNGV. CDR3: CASSLLARGPNTQYF. CDR3 in DNA: TGTGCCAGCAGCTTACTAGCGCGGGGACCCAATACGCAGTATTTT.

This chain connects TRBV20-1 to TRBJ2-5, with D possibly being TRBD2 (5 bases). V lost 0 bases to trimming and J lost 0 bases, with 11 bases between them. The CDR3 is made up of 15 amino acids. Looked up from germline, CDR1 is DFQATT and CDR2 is SNEGSKA (reference sequence). CDR3 in DNA: TGCAGTGCTAGAGAACCCGAGGGATACCAAGAGACCCAGTACTTC. Its translation is CSAREPEGYQETQYF.

The chain links TRBV29-1 to TRBJ2-7; 8 bases map to TRBD2. Unmatched junction bases numbered 18, after V lost 7 bases and J lost 7 bases. The CDR3 spans 15 residues. CDR1 is SQVTM, CDR2 ANQGSEA, per germline. The DNA of the CDR3 is TGCAGCGCCTCCGACGGTTTGCGGGGGGTATGGGAGCAGTACTTC. Translation gives CSASDGLRGVWEQYF.

This clonotype was detected only once. The chain couples TRBV7-2 to TRBJ2-1; 7 positions agree with TRBD2. V was pared by 6 bases and J by 6 bases, with 11 bases of the junction left unmatched. Germline V gene data show CDR1 as SGHTA and CDR2 as FQGNSA. The CDR3 is 15 residues long. CDR3 sequence (DNA): TGTGCCAGCAGGAACGGACTAGTCGTTGGCAATGAGCAGTTCTTC. Translated, it gives CASRNGLVVGNEQFF.

The rearrangement links TRBV6-2 or TRBV6-3 to TRBJ1-1; tentative D call: TRBD1 (5 bases). Trimming pared 8 bases from V and 1 base from J, leaving 20 bases between. This CDR3 region has 16 residues. Germline loops: CDR1 MNHEY, CDR2 SVGEGT. As DNA, the CDR3 is TGTGCCAGCGAAAGGGGCCCCAGTAGGAGGAACACTGAAGCTTTCTTT. It is translated as CASERGPSRRNTEAFF.

V usage is TRBV6-2 or TRBV6-3 and J usage is TRBJ2-7; TRBD1 might be the D (5 bases). CDR3 length: 12 amino acids. CDR1 is MNHEY, CDR2 SVGEGT, per germline. V lost 7 bases, J lost 1 base, and 8 bases lay in between. The CDR3, as DNA: TGTGCCAGCACGCAGGGATCCTACGAGCAGTACTTC. It specifies CASTQGSYEQYF.

The genes are TRBV18 and TRBJ2-7; 7 nucleotides align to TRBD2. Germline CDR1 reads KGHSH; CDR2 reads LQKENI. Unmatched junction bases numbered 9, after V lost 3 bases and J lost 1 base. CDR3 size: 16 residues. Written as DNA, the CDR3 is TGTGCCAGCTCACCCTCGGTGGCGGGGGATTCCTACGAGCAGTACTTC. It specifies CASSPSVAGDSYEQYF.

This chain links TRBV20-1 with TRBJ2-1, with TRBD2 identical over 10 bases. The CDR3 covers 15 residues. The germline V gene has CDR1 DFQATT and CDR2 SNEGSKA (reference sequence). V shed 3 bases, J shed 6 bases, and the junction held 8 bases outside the gene matches. This chain's CDR3 is CSASIQRGGGNEQFF. In nucleotides, the CDR3 is TGCAGTGCTAGCATCCAGCGGGGGGGCGGCAATGAGCAGTTCTTC.

The sample holds a few counts of this clonotype. The chain is built from TRBV5-5 and TRBJ2-6; no clear D gene. This CDR3 region has 16 residues. Looked up from germline, CDR1 is SGHKS and CDR2 is YYEKEE (reference sequence). Trimming cost V 1 base and J 0 bases, with 8 bases left between them. Here the CDR3 DNA reads TGTGCCAGCAGCTTGACCAGGACCTCTGGGGCCAACGTCCTGACTTTC. Translated: CASSLTRTSGANVLTF.

V is TRBV2 and J is TRBJ2-3; 11 nucleotides match TRBD2. V lost 6 bases and J lost 1; bases outside the gene matches: 9. The CDR3 length is 17 residues. The V gene's germline CDR1 is SNHLY and CDR2 FYNNEI. CDR3 nucleotides: TGTGCCAGCAGCCCCATTAGCGGGGGGGCCCGCACAGATACGCAGTATTTT. Its translation is CASSPISGGARTDTQYF.

The chain combines TRBV12-3 or TRBV12-4 with TRBJ1-1, with D perhaps matching TRBD1 (5 bases). The V end lost 5 bases, the J end lost 0 bases, and 16 bases lay between the germline ends. There are 16 residues in the CDR3. Here the CDR3 DNA reads TGTGCCAGCAGTACCTGGGACCGGCGAATGAACACTGAAGCTTTCTTT. Encoded protein: CASSTWDRRMNTEAFF.

This chain connects TRBV5-4 to TRBJ2-1; perhaps TRBD2 as D (7 bases). V lost 1 base to trimming and J lost 2 bases, with 22 bases between them. Germline lookup yields CDR1 SGHNT and CDR2 YYREEE (reference sequence). The CDR3 consists of 19 residues. The DNA for the CDR3 is TGTGCCAGCAGCTTGAGGGGGGGGGACAACAGGGCTACCTACAATGAGCAGTTCTTC. It is translated as CASSLRGGDNRATYNEQFF.

This chain uses TRBV6-2 or TRBV6-3 with TRBJ1-2; D gene uncertain. V was shortened by 0 bases and J by 5 bases, with 16 bases between the two germline ends. CDR1 is MNHEY and CDR2 is SVGEGT in the germline V gene. The CDR3 sequence is 16 residues long. CDR3 residues: CASSYSWRLDGYGYTF. CDR3 DNA: TGTGCCAGCAGTTACTCCTGGCGACTGGACGGGTATGGCTACACCTTC.